This T cell receptor beta chain was profiled in a study of T cell changes during pregnancy in multiple sclerosis (dated by TCRdb to the late 2010s). For context, the study as a whole: The study looked at changes in the T cell repertoire across pregnancy in women with multiple sclerosis.

This clone was detected only once. Its target antigen remains unknown. No much larger clone is present one base from it, and per-base qualities are unavailable. The library was built by means of the immunoSEQ multiplex PCR assay. As stored in TCRdb, this immuneACCESS dataset retains in-frame rearrangements with V and J assigned. A fraction of the clones does not appear; measured against another copy, unresolved V genes explain less than half of the discrepancy, and the remainder lacks a known reason. This sample lists some 37,000 clones; about 90% were detected once. 1.2% of the sample rests with the top ten. The sequence was collected from a female donor with multiple sclerosis, enrolled in a pregnancy study. Source: CD4+ T cells from peripheral blood mononuclear cells, taken before pregnancy.

Here is the DNA: TGTGCCAGCTCACCGACCGGGACAGGGACTGGTGAGCAGTTCTTC. Its protein reads: CASSPTGTGTGEQFF. Rearrangement joined TRBV18 to TRBJ2-1, and TRBD1 matches 9 of the central bases. The V end gives up 3 bases and the J end 9 bases, leaving 9 bases in the junction not matched to a gene. CDR1 KGHSH and CDR2 LQKENI are derived from the germline V gene. Measured from the cysteine to the phenylalanine, the CDR3 is 15 residues long. CDR3 DNA only is kept here, 45 bases in frame from base 1.